This T cell receptor (beta chain) derives from a study of blood T cell repertoires in COVID-19. Only in-frame clones appear in the TCRdb table, and some are missing; sequencing was by immunoSEQ multiplex PCR. The sample gives about 250,000 clones, about 80% of which show up once; 15% to 18% is in the top ten. The CDR3 has 13 residues. Germline CDR1 and CDR2: LGHDT and YNNKEL (reference sequence). The V end lost 2 bases, the J end lost 2 bases, and 4 bases lay between the germline ends. V usage is TRBV3-1 (or the pseudogene TRBV3-2) and J usage is TRBJ1-3, with unresolved D. Sequencing was done on a sample of peripheral blood. This sequence was found in an older person with COVID-19, enrolled during active disease. The CDR3 protein is CASSQFTGNTIYF. The CDR3, as DNA: TGTGCCAGCAGCCAATTTACTGGAAACACCATATATTTT.